The source of this T cell receptor (beta chain) is a study of cytomegalovirus exposure and HLA in healthy donors (dated by TCRdb to the late 2010s). A note on the overall study: An earlier analysis of 587 of the donors reported approximately 300 Gb of sequence data and roughly 120 million unique TCR beta sequences obtained from 150 million to 200 million T cells. About 280 gigabases of sequencing data and tens of millions of unique TCR sequences made up an early release that covered approximately 700 HLA-typed donors. The genetic ancestry cluster associated with self-reported Caucasian donors included roughly four fifths of the roughly 400 genotyped donors. The study was designed to test whether signatures of past pathogen exposure could be identified by cataloging public T cell receptors. Using immunosequencing, the study profiled T cell repertoires from 666 subjects and related those repertoires to cytomegalovirus serostatus. A separate validation cohort of 100 to 150 different subjects was used in addition to the 666-subject first cohort. High-throughput TCR immunosequencing, statistical association of individual TCRs with disease status, and machine learning were combined to predict cytomegalovirus infection status. To study patterns of TCR occurrence, a later analysis re-analyzed previously published TCR beta repertoires from more than 550 donors and added high-resolution HLA genotyping. Rather than drawing on any new phenotypic data, the later analysis identified candidate immune exposures from TCR beta sequences and the way those sequences occurred across donors. In an earlier analysis of roughly 600 of the donors, high-throughput TCR beta sequencing was used to judge whether each TCR beta V gene segment behaved as functional or pseudogenic. Donor age, sex, ethnicity and CMV serostatus were compiled together with the repertoire data. A later genetic analysis took genome-wide SNP genotypes for about 55% of the roughly 670 donors and used that subset as a discovery cohort. All discovery cohort repertoires had been generated on a single sequencing platform. Both class I and class II loci were covered by HLA typing, at four-digit resolution. The number of typed donors differed by locus: about 629-640 for A, B, C, DRB1 and DQB1; 522 for DQA1; around 610 for DPA1; and about 450 for DPB1. Four to six DR-DQ haplotypes were handled as single units for association and clustering because linkage in the cohort was strong. Among roughly 400 genotyped donors of the cohort, an average of approximately 200,000 unique TCR beta nucleotide sequences was sequenced per donor, of which about 20% were non-productive.

The cohort was made up of 650 to 700 healthy bone marrow donors. At the time of sampling, all cohort members were nominally healthy, though unrecorded immune exposures were likely present. The donor was CMV seronegative and belonged to the group of around 350 seronegative cohort members. A peripheral blood sample was provided by each donor, and peripheral blood mononuclear cells were used for TCR beta sequencing. Genomic DNA was extracted from the blood cell samples with the Qiagen DNeasy Blood Extraction Kit. Results the study describes overall, beyond this receptor: According to a later genetic analysis, donors in an Asian-associated ancestry cluster had fewer N-insertions in productive TCRs than the approximately 690-donor mean. Broadly in line with IMGT annotations, most TCR beta V segments showed up in productive rearrangements about 87% or about 30% of the time in an earlier analysis of approximately 640 of the donors. A few of the identified cytomegalovirus-associated TCR beta chains were confirmed in vitro to be specific for cytomegalovirus antigens. The study listed approximately 150 TCR beta chains as associated with cytomegalovirus. Roughly 17 rarely observed V segments, including chromosome 9 orphons, were excluded from the earlier analysis of approximately 500 of the donors because counts were too low. The cohort was sequenced for TCR beta chains only, and without alpha or paired-chain data the features that could be detected were limited. According to a later analysis, parvovirus B19, influenza, CMV and Epstein-Barr virus appeared linked to several top co-occurrence clusters. It was suggested by the authors that the approach could potentially be generalized to other disease states and immunological phenotypes. A further reported finding was that TCR beta sequences accurately predicted the HLA-A and HLA-B alleles for most subjects in the first cohort. Correlated functional status among segregating V segments might be attributable to linkage disequilibrium, but an unknown experimental factor could not be ruled out. Sequencing depth was assumed to be roughly uniform across donors in the presence/absence analyses, though that assumption may not hold. In a later analysis, about 17,000 TCR beta sequences were associated with specific HLA alleles at a false discovery rate of 0.05. According to a later analysis, most CMV-associated TCR beta chains appeared to be HLA-restricted, and the HLA associations seemed to be driven largely by CMV exposure. A cluster of highly shared sequence variants was judged likely to represent a technical artifact of the sequencing pipeline. V-gene and J-gene trimming of TCR beta chains was associated with a missense DCLRE1C variant in a later genetic analysis, and the association was replicated in an independent cohort. In a later analysis, the rate of TCR association differed among HLA loci, with DRB1 alleles having the most associated TCRs and HLA-C alleles having the fewest. In a later analysis, HLA-associated TCR beta chains were found to be more clonally expanded and to have lower generation probabilities than equally common non-associated chains. Because HLA typing was unavailable for some donors at each locus, only the typed subset was used in association tests. Cytomegalovirus status was reported to be diagnosed by the classifier with high specificity and sensitivity in both the original and validation cohorts. When HLA alleles, especially DR and DQ, strongly co-occurred, attributing TCR associations to individual alleles was difficult. The only immune exposure information available for the cohort was CMV serostatus. Most TCR sequences were observed very rarely across donors, whereas some public TCRs were present in many individuals.

Preparation of the library involved the immunoSEQ multiplex PCR assay. For the multiplex PCR, a mixture combining 60 forward primers for TCR Vbeta segments and 13 reverse primers for TCR Jbeta segments was used. The CDR3 region of rearranged TCR beta genes was amplified from genomic DNA with a multiplex PCR assay. On the Illumina HiSeq System, the amplified TCR beta libraries were sequenced as 87-base-pair reads. The published analysis was carried out like this. In a later analysis, tens of millions of unique TCR beta chains were counted across the 690 or so repertoires, and roughly 9.9 million of these chains were shared by at least two donors. A nearest-neighbor algorithm error-corrected the raw reads and collapsed the reads into unique sequences, merging closely related sequences to remove PCR and sequencing errors. V, D and J gene segments were assigned by aligning CDR3 sequences to IMGT reference sequences. For a sequence to be retained, a match of at least six nucleotides to both a V gene segment and a J gene segment was required. Rearrangements were classified as productive when the CDR3 lacked stop codons and remained in frame with V and J, and all other rearrangements were classified as non-productive. Following IMGT convention, CDR3 was defined as the stretch from the second conserved V-encoded cysteine to the conserved J-encoded phenylalanine. In an earlier analysis of approximately 590 of the donors, sequences lacking an unambiguous match to a single V gene segment were excluded. In an earlier analysis of a few hundred of the donors, a V segment was called functional when productive rearrangements were above 56.7%, and segregating when the standard deviation between donors exceeded 5%. A statistical classification framework was developed to diagnose cytomegalovirus status using the catalog of TCR beta chain sequences. In a later analysis, TCR nucleotide sequences were compared against IMGT/GENE-DB human TR gene sequences so that V and J genes could be assigned. In a later analysis, CDR3 sequences and most-parsimonious VDJ recombination scenarios were assigned using the TCRdist pipeline. In a later analysis, every TCR beta chain was defined by the combination of its CDR3 amino acid sequence and its V-gene family, and reads without a unique V-gene family were dropped. To address suspected cross-contamination and a sequencing artifact, a later analysis removed around 600 highly shared, low-generation-probability nucleotide sequences. In a later analysis, a clonal expansion index for each public chain was calculated from normalized within-repertoire ranks of inferred template counts. In a later analysis, generation probabilities were computed using a VDJ recombination model fitted to out-of-frame rearrangements, and the results were checked against IGoR. In a later analysis, hypergeometric tests were used to score TCR-TCR, TCR-HLA and TCR-CMV co-occurrence, with a repertoire-size bias correction applied to TCR pairs. A later analysis estimated false discovery rates by permuting HLA or CMV assignments 20 times. A later analysis grouped co-occurring TCRs with DBSCAN, adding TCRdist sequence similarity when clustering within HLA-allele-positive subsets. Repertoires with fewer than 30,000 or more than 120,000 public chains were left out of co-occurrence clustering, as were five repertoires with anomalous nucleotide sharing. In its TCRdb copy, this immuneACCESS table keeps in-frame sequences only and misses some clones. Where compared with another copy, unresolved V genes explain less than half of these, and the others have no known cause. V, J and clone size are those of that table, while D and trimming were read from the DNA. This sample's table carries around 160,000 clones. Under 2% of the sample is held by the ten biggest clonotypes.

A note on this clone: Its specific antigen is unknown.

The TCR originated in a woman between 45 and 65 years old in good health and CMV-seronegative. Source material: PBMCs.

The nucleotides are TGTGCCAGCACCAAACCGGACAGGGGAGAAAAACTGTTTTTT. This yields the protein CASTKPDRGEKLFF. The rearrangement joined TRBV28 to TRBJ1-4; TRBD1 lines up with 9 middle nucleotides. V has 7 bases trimmed and J has 8 bases trimmed; junction bases matching no gene number 8. From its cysteine to its phenylalanine, the CDR3 spans 14 amino acids. Just the 42-base CDR3 DNA is kept, in frame starting at base 1. Sequences MDHEN (CDR1) and SYDVKM (CDR2) are obtained from the germline V gene.